The TCR beta chain under discussion was sequenced for a study of OX40 agonist ivuxolimab in advanced cancers. The wider study: The study treated patients with ivuxolimab, an agonistic anti-OX40 (CD134) antibody. Anti-PD-1, anti-PD-L1 or anti-CTLA-4 therapy given earlier was allowed, and approximately 40% had some. Study outcomes and limitations: Dose levels from 0.1 to 3.0 mg/kg saw CD4+ and CD8+ blood T cells expand clonally by week 6.

Patients were ruled out by autoimmune disease history or systemic immunosuppression. Remarks on this clone: Its antigen is not known.

Repertoires were generated with immunoSEQ multiplex PCR, while TCRdb's copy carries only in-frame clones and drops some. The profile covers about 12,000 clones, with roughly 80% appearing a single time and roughly a quarter taken by the ten largest. Germline trimming cut 4 bases from V and 8 bases from J; bases unmatched to any gene: 11. The CDR3 consists of 15 residues. CDR1 SGHNT and CDR2 YYREEE come from the germline V gene (reference sequence). The chain combines TRBV5-4 with TRBJ1-4, with TRBD1 identical over 7 bases. Sequenced material: CD4+ or CD8+ T cells sorted from blood, taken in a trial of the OX40 agonist ivuxolimab. This receptor was identified in an adult with an advanced solid tumor such as melanoma, head and neck, liver or kidney cancer. As DNA, the CDR3 is TGTGCCAGCAGCGATACAGGGGATGGCAGGGAAAAACTGTTTTTT. Translating gives CASSDTGDGREKLFF.